One sample yielded the 20 T cell receptor beta chains listed below, sequenced in a study of CXCR3-negative and CXCR3-positive naive CD8 T cells. The libraries of TRB cDNA were constructed through 5' RACE using UMI labels. TCRdb derives one entry per CDR3 protein from the 5' RACE reads, leaving out DNA. The repertoire table contains some 38,000 distinct CDR3 sequences. Source material: memory CD8+ T cells from blood. The receptors here all came from a human donor in good health. Some clones in this sample may be carry-over from other donors' samples.

The CDR3 sequence is CASSLGVAMTQYF. The chain employs TRBV12-3 or TRBV12-4 and TRBJ2-5; TCRdb calls TRBD1, which cannot be checked without DNA. This CDR3 contains 13 residues.

The chain combines TRBV20-1 with TRBJ2-7. This CDR3 is 13 amino acids long. Germline assignment: CDR1 DFQATT and CDR2 SNEGSKA (reference sequence). CDR3 amino acids: CSARGVSSYEQYF.

The chain couples TRBV6-4 to TRBJ2-1. This CDR3 region has 13 residues. CDR1 and CDR2 from the germline V gene are MRHNA and SNTAGT. CDR3: CASSDDTYNEQFF.

The chain is built from TRBV7-2 and TRBJ1-2. CDR3 size: 12 residues. Germline values: CDR1 SGHTA, CDR2 FQGNSA. The CDR3 sequence is CASSLLGTGYTF.

The J gene is TRBJ2-5, the V gene TRBV28; TCRdb names TRBD1, which stays unverified in the absence of DNA. The CDR3 consists of 13 residues. CDR1 is MDHEN, CDR2 SYDVKM, per germline. CDR3 sequence: CASSLLGVETQYF.

V is TRBV20-1 and J is TRBJ2-1; with no DNA, the TCRdb D assignment of TRBD2 cannot be verified. There are 14 residues in the CDR3. Germline V gives CDR1 DFQATT, CDR2 SNEGSKA (reference sequence). CDR3: CSARVAGDYNEQFF.

J is TRBJ2-1 and V is TRBV29-1; TCRdb indicates TRBD2, and absent DNA this call remains unverified. The length of the CDR3 is 14 residues. CDR1 is SQVTM, CDR2 ANQGSEA, per germline. This CDR3 reads CSVETSGGYNEQFF.

The chain combines TRBV19 with TRBJ2-6; the D call of TRBD1 rests on TCRdb alone, since no DNA is present to check it. Germline values: CDR1 LNHDA, CDR2 SQIVND (reference sequence). The CDR3 spans 13 residues. The CDR3 sequence is CASTGGGANVLTF.

The gene calls are TRBV29-1 and TRBJ2-3; the TCRdb call, TRBD2, lacks DNA for checking. Germline lookup yields CDR1 SQVTM and CDR2 ANQGSEA. The CDR3 extends over 14 amino acids. This CDR3 is CSVKRLAETDTQYF.

CDR3 in amino acids: CASSLINEQFF. The rearrangement links TRBV5-6 to TRBJ2-1. This CDR3 contains 11 residues. From germline, CDR1 is SGHDT and CDR2 YYEEEE.

V and J are TRBV6-4 and TRBJ2-7. The CDR3 sequence is 13 residues long. Germline assignment: CDR1 MRHNA and CDR2 SNTAGT. The CDR3 is CASSRNPSYEQYF.

This chain links TRBV20-1 with TRBJ1-2; TCRdb outputs TRBD1, but without DNA this stays unchecked. The CDR3 sequence is 14 residues long. The germline gives CDR1 DFQATT, CDR2 SNEGSKA (reference sequence). The CDR3 protein is CSARVFPGNYGYTF.

V and J are TRBV2 and TRBJ2-3; the D gene TCRdb calls, TRBD1, cannot be checked with no DNA. The CDR3 loop spans 16 amino acids. Germline V lookup: CDR1 SNHLY, CDR2 FYNNEI. The CDR3 sequence is CASSDGTGDSTDTQYF. Filled out from reference TRBV2 and TRBJ2-3, the complete variable domain reads EPEVTQTPSHQVTQMGQEVILRCVPISNHLYFYWYRQILGQKVEFLVSFYNNEISEKSEIFDDQFSVERPDGSNFTLKIRSTKLEDSAMYFCASSDGTGDSTDTQYFGPGTRLTVL.

The chain is built from TRBV6-6 and TRBJ2-5; TCRdb's assignment of TRBD1 cannot be checked, as there is no DNA. Germline assignment: CDR1 MNHNY and CDR2 SVGAGI (reference sequence). The CDR3 totals 15 residues. CDR3 protein: CASTPFVAVGETQYF.

The V call is TRBV25-1, the J call TRBJ2-5; checking the TCRdb D call of TRBD1 is not possible without DNA. Germline CDR1 MGHDK, CDR2 SYGVNS. The CDR3 consists of 11 residues. The CDR3 here is CASSGGGTQYF. Full variable domain (rest looked up from reference TRBV25-1 and TRBJ2-5): EADIYQTPRYLVIGTGKKITLECSQTMGHDKMYWYQQDPGMELHLIHYSYGVNSTEKGDLSSESTVSRIRTEHFPLTLESARPSHTSQYLCASSGGGTQYFGPGTRLLVL.

This chain uses TRBV6-6 with TRBJ2-7; the D gene TCRdb calls, TRBD1, cannot be checked with no DNA. The germline V gene has CDR1 MNHNY and CDR2 SVGAGI (reference sequence). There are 13 residues in the CDR3. CDR3 sequence: CASSFSGGYEQYF.

The chain joins TRBV7-9 to TRBJ2-1; the TCRdb call, TRBD2, lacks DNA for checking. This CDR3 region has 13 residues. In germline, CDR1 is SEHNR, CDR2 FQNEAQ (reference sequence). The CDR3 spells CASSLEVTEEQFF.

V is TRBV4-3 and J is TRBJ1-2. Germline CDR1 and CDR2: LGHNA and YSLEER. The CDR3 is 16 amino acids. The CDR3: CASSQDITVPLYGYTF.

The J gene is TRBJ1-2, the V gene TRBV29-1. CDR1 SQVTM and CDR2 ANQGSEA come from the germline V gene. CDR3 length: 13 amino acids. The CDR3 spells CSVERFGDNGYTF.

The V and J genes are TRBV28 and TRBJ2-7; with no DNA, the TCRdb D assignment of TRBD2 cannot be verified. CDR1 MDHEN and CDR2 SYDVKM come from the germline V gene. The CDR3 is 15 residues long. CDR3 sequence reads: CASTPGGGISYEQYF.